These 10 T cell receptor beta chains came from one sample sequenced in a study of T-cell memory formation after mild COVID-19. MiXCR, run by TCRdb on the 5' RACE reads, gives a single entry per CDR3 protein. The sample carries around 250,000 distinct CDR3 sequences, 15% recorded once. Sequenced material: PBMCs or a T cell subset sorted from them (not recorded which). These receptors were obtained from an adult woman who had mild COVID-19 (a few samples of this study predate the infection). Cell type and time point are not known.

V usage is TRBV7-9 and J usage is TRBJ1-2; the match to TRBD1 covers 7 bases. The CDR3 spans 13 residues. V dropped 5 bases and J dropped 7; count of bases not matched to a gene: 7. CDR1 is SEHNR, CDR2 FQNEAQ, per germline (reference sequence). This CDR3 is CASSTRRGLGYTF. The CDR3 DNA follows: TGTGCCAGCAGCACCCGAAGGGGGCTTGGCTACACCTTC.

The V call is TRBV30, the J call TRBJ2-7, with unresolved D. Germline V lookup: CDR1 GTSNPN, CDR2 SVGIG (reference sequence). The V end was cut by 3 bases, the J end by 2 bases, with 8 bases between. The CDR3 is 12 amino acids. CDR3 nucleotide sequence: TGTGCCTGGAGGGTGGGGACCTACGAGCAGTACTTC. It specifies CAWRVGTYEQYF.

This clonotype was observed a few times. The chain uses TRBV13 and TRBJ2-2; 11 nucleotides match TRBD1. After removal of 3 bases from V and 5 bases from J, the junction contained 5 bases not matched to a gene. The CDR3 spans 16 residues. Germline V gene data show CDR1 as PRHDT and CDR2 as FYEKMQ (reference sequence). Here the CDR3 reads CASSFSGQGVTGELFF. The CDR3 bases are TGTGCCAGCAGCTTTTCGGGACAGGGGGTAACCGGGGAGCTGTTTTTT.

The genes are TRBV25-1 and TRBJ1-4; 8 bases agree with TRBD1. V shed 5 bases, J shed 4 bases, and the junction held 9 bases outside the gene matches. This CDR3 has 16 amino acids. Per germline, CDR1 MGHDK and CDR2 SYGVNS. CDR3 residues: CASSLATGGFNEKLFF. The CDR3 region has the DNA TGTGCCAGCAGTCTAGCTACAGGGGGTTTTAATGAAAAACTGTTTTTT.

This rearrangement joins TRBV6-5 to TRBJ1-5; a weak D match, TRBD1 (5 bases). CDR1 and CDR2 (germline): MNHEY, SVGAGI. This CDR3 has 13 residues. Between the trimmed V and J ends, which lost 7 bases and 3 bases, there was a span of 10 bases. The DNA of the CDR3 is TGTGCCAGCACTCCGGGGACCAATCAGCCCCAGCATTTT. Amino acid sequence: CASTPGTNQPQHF.

This chain joins TRBV18 and TRBJ1-1, with 7 nucleotides matching TRBD1. The CDR3 is 14 amino acids. Looked up from germline, CDR1 is KGHSH and CDR2 is LQKENI. The V and J ends lost 3 bases and 11 bases, in that order; junction bases with no gene match: 12. The CDR3 DNA reads as TGTGCCAGCTCACCTCCGGACAGGCCCATGCACGCTTTCTTT. Its translation is CASSPPDRPMHAFF. The full variable domain, completed using reference TRBV18 and TRBJ1-1, is NAGVMQNPRHLVRRRGQEARLRCSPMKGHSHVYWYRQLPEEGLKFMVYLQKENIIDESGMPKERFSAEFPKEGPSILRIQQVVRGDSAAYFCASSPPDRPMHAFFGQGTRLTVV.

This clonotype has only a few counts. The chain is built from TRBV6-6 and TRBJ1-2; 8 bases are shared with TRBD1. This CDR3 is built from 19 residues. J gave up 4 bases and V 5 bases, and 21 bases lay outside the gene matches. The V gene's germline CDR1 is MNHNY and CDR2 SVGAGI (reference sequence). The CDR3 reads CASSSNQRTGTLGVYGYTF. The CDR3 bases are TGTGCCAGCAGTAGTAACCAGAGGACAGGGACCCTTGGGGTCTATGGCTACACCTTC.

CDR3 coding DNA: TGTGCCAGCAGCCAAGAACTAGCGGGAGCCCACGAGCAGTACTTC. Its protein is CASSQELAGAHEQYF. This chain connects TRBV4-2 to TRBJ2-7; 11 bases are a match to TRBD2. The CDR3 length is 15 residues. V shed 0 bases and J 5 bases; nucleotides not matched to a gene: 3. Germline V gene lookup returns CDR1 LGHNA and CDR2 YNFKEQ.

This chain uses TRBV2 with TRBJ2-2, with D uncertain. CDR3 size: 14 residues. V was shortened by 5 bases and J by 2 bases, with 9 bases between the two germline ends. Germline lookup yields CDR1 SNHLY and CDR2 FYNNEI. The CDR3 DNA reads as TGTGCCAGCAGTAAGGCTAGAAACACCGGGGAGCTGTTTTTT. This sequence encodes CASSKARNTGELFF.

This clonotype was seen only a few times. The V and J genes are TRBV7-9 and TRBJ1-1; TRBD1 might be the D (5 bases). CDR1 is SEHNR and CDR2 is FQNEAQ in the germline V gene (reference sequence). Trimming pared 5 bases from V and 3 bases from J, leaving 10 bases between. The CDR3 runs 13 residues. This CDR3 is CASSPGSDTEAFF. The CDR3 DNA sequence: TGTGCCAGCAGCCCAGGGTCAGACACTGAAGCTTTCTTT.